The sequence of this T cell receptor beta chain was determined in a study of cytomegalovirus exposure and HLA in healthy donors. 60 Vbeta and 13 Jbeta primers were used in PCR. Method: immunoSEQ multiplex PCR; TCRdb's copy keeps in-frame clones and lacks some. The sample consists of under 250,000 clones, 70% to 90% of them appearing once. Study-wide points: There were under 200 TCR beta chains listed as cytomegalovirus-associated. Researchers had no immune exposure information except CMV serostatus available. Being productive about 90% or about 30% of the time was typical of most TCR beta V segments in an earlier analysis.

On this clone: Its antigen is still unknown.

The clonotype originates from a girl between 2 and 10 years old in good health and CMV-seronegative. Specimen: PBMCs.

Here the CDR3 DNA reads TGTGCCAGCAGCGACCGGACAGGGGGGGACTATGGCTACACCTTC. Protein sequence: CASSDRTGGDYGYTF. The chain combines TRBV21-1 with TRBJ1-2; TRBD1, the table's D call, lacks a check against the DNA. TRBV21-1 represents a pseudogene. The CDR3 has 15 residues.